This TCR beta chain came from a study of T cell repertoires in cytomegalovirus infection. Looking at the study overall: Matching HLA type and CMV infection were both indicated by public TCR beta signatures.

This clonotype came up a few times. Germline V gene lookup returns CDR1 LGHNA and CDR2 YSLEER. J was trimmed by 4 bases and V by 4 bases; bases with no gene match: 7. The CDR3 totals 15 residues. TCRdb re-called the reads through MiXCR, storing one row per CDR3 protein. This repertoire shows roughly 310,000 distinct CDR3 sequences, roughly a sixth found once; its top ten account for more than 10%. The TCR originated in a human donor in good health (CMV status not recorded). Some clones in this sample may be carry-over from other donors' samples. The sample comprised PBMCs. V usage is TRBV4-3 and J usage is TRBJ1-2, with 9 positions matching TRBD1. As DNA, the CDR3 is TGCGCCAGCAGCCCTACAGGGGGCTTAGGCTATGGCTACACCTTC. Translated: CASSPTGGLGYGYTF.